A single sample is the source of the 14 T cell receptor beta chains below, sequenced in a study of T cells in Graves' hyperthyroidism and ophthalmopathy. TCR beta CDR3 regions were amplified from RNA transcripts. An initial round of RT-PCR targeting the TCR CDR3 relied on the HTBI primer set. From the multiplex PCR reads, TCRdb called clonotypes with MiXCR, one entry per CDR3 protein. This table holds 220,000 or so distinct CDR3 sequences, roughly 15% found once. Sequencing used blood. The receptor set was obtained from a woman under 30 with Graves' ophthalmopathy.

This clonotype was detected ten times or more. The chain links TRBV5-1 to TRBJ2-5; TRBD1 might be the D (5 bases). V shed 4 bases and J shed 2 bases, with 12 bases lying between them. This CDR3 comprises 14 residues. Looked up from germline, CDR1 is SGHRS and CDR2 is YFSETQ. CDR3 DNA sequence: TGCGCCAGCAGCGTAGGGGCAACTCAAGAGACCCAGTACTTC. Translated: CASSVGATQETQYF.

This clonotype was counted at least ten times. CDR3 bases: TGTGCCTGGAGCAATCCGGGACAGGGGTACAATGAGCAGTTCTTC. It codes for CAWSNPGQGYNEQFF. The chain is built from TRBV30 and TRBJ2-1; 10 bases are a match to TRBD1. The ends lost 3 bases at V and 4 bases at J; junction bases unmatched: 6. Per germline, CDR1 GTSNPN and CDR2 SVGIG (reference sequence). This CDR3 has 15 amino acids.

This clonotype was detected ten times or more. The V and J genes are TRBV6-2 or TRBV6-3 and TRBJ1-1; 8 nucleotides line up with TRBD1. V was pared by 4 bases and J by 2 bases, with 6 bases of the junction left unmatched. Germline V CDR1 and CDR2: MNHEY, SVGEGT. The CDR3 length is 15 residues. The CDR3 loop is CASSSRGPRNTEAFF. The CDR3, as DNA: TGTGCCAGCAGTTCCAGGGGGCCCCGAAACACTGAAGCTTTCTTT.

The table lists this clonotype with many counts. This chain uses TRBV20-1 with TRBJ2-5; either TRBD1 or TRBD2 may supply D (5 bases each). This CDR3 spans 13 amino acids. CDR1 is DFQATT and CDR2 is SNEGSKA in the germline V gene (reference sequence). The V gene lost 3 bases and the J gene lost 5 bases, with 13 bases spanning the gap. CDR3 protein: CSARMGPGETQYF. The CDR3 DNA reads TGCAGTGCTAGGATGGGGCCGGGGGAGACCCAGTACTTC.

As DNA, the CDR3 is TGTGCCAGCAGCGTGGTCGGACGGAACACTGAAGCTTTCTTT. Its translation is CASSVVGRNTEAFF. The gene calls are TRBV9 and TRBJ1-1; unclear D gene. The germline gives CDR1 SGDLS, CDR2 YYNGEE. The V gene lost 2 bases and the J gene lost 1 base, with 9 bases spanning the gap. CDR3 length equals 14 residues.

The chain combines TRBV28 with TRBJ2-7; no reliable D call. Germline CDR1 MDHEN, CDR2 SYDVKM. The CDR3 extends over 14 amino acids. The V and J ends lost 5 bases and 0 bases respectively, with 11 bases between them. CDR3: CASSIPGLSYEQYF. For the CDR3, the DNA is TGTGCCAGCAGTATACCGGGTCTCTCCTACGAGCAGTACTTC.

This clonotype has only a few counts. The chain couples TRBV25-1 to TRBJ2-2; a possible D gene is TRBD1 (6 bases). V lost 0 bases and J 5 bases, leaving 16 bases between the germline ends. The CDR3 is made up of 17 amino acids. From germline, CDR1 is MGHDK and CDR2 SYGVNS. For the CDR3, the DNA is TGTGCCAGCAGTGAATATCAGCCAGGGGTGGGGACCGGGGAGCTGTTTTTT. Translation gives CASSEYQPGVGTGELFF.

This clonotype came up many times. The CDR3 DNA follows: TGCAGTGCTAGTCGCCCCCGGGGAGTTTTGAACACTGAAGCTTTCTTT. Protein product: CSASRPRGVLNTEAFF. The rearrangement links TRBV20-1 to TRBJ1-1; D is uncertain. V was cut by 3 bases and J by 0 bases, with 17 bases left in between. The germline V gene has CDR1 DFQATT and CDR2 SNEGSKA (reference sequence). The CDR3 is 16 amino acids.

This clonotype was picked up many times. CDR3 nucleotides: TGCGCCAGCAGGGTCTCTAGCAATCAGCCCCAGCATTTT. Amino acid sequence: CASRVSSNQPQHF. This chain joins TRBV10-2 and TRBJ1-5; D unresolved. This CDR3 is built from 13 residues. V lost 6 bases to trimming and J lost 0 bases, with 6 bases between them. The germline CDR1 and CDR2 sequences are WSHSY and SAAADI.

Comments on this clonotype: One junction end does not reproduce the germline sequence, and a read error may be involved. The gene calls are TRBV24-1 and TRBJ1-1, with D perhaps matching TRBD1 (5 bases). CDR1 is KGHDR, CDR2 SFDVKD, per germline. This CDR3 has 12 amino acids. CDR3 region: CATSDSTADAFF. For the CDR3, the DNA is TGTGCCACCAGTGATTCGACAGCTGACGCTTTCTTT.

This clonotype was detected many times. The rearrangement joins TRBV7-9 to TRBJ2-3, with D perhaps matching TRBD1 or TRBD2 (5 bases each). Trimming cost V 5 bases and J 7 bases, with 22 bases left between them. Germline V lookup: CDR1 SEHNR, CDR2 FQNEAQ (reference sequence). CDR3 size: 16 residues. CDR3 DNA sequence: TGTGCCAGCAGCACCGTTCGGGGACCTAAAACAAATACGCAGTATTTT. It is translated as CASSTVRGPKTNTQYF.

This clonotype was seen only a few times. The chain links TRBV9 to TRBJ2-2; the D is unclear. V gave up 4 bases and J gave up 7 bases, with 14 bases separating them. The CDR3 sequence is 14 residues long. Germline lookup yields CDR1 SGDLS and CDR2 YYNGEE. CDR3 loop: CASSLTHPSGELFF. The CDR3 DNA is TGTGCCAGCAGCCTAACCCACCCGAGCGGGGAGCTGTTTTTT.

As for this clonotype: Just one base apart from a much larger clone, this may be a read error. This chain links TRBV5-1 with TRBJ2-5; a possible D gene is TRBD1 (6 bases). This CDR3 contains 14 residues. CDR1 is SGHRS, CDR2 YFSETQ, per germline. Here the CDR3 reads CASSRTGPEETRYF. The CDR3 DNA is TGCGCCAGCAGCCGCACAGGGCCGGAGGAGACCCGGTACTTC. Drawing the rest from reference TRBV5-1 and TRBJ2-5, the complete variable domain is KAGVTQTPRYLIKTRGQQVTLSCSPISGHRSVSWYQQTPGQGLQFLFEYFSETQRNKGNFPGRFSGRQFSNSRSEMNVSTLELGDSALYLCASSRTGPEETRYFGPGTRLLVL.

This clonotype appeared many times. This rearrangement joins TRBV11-1 to TRBJ2-5; D perhaps matches TRBD1 (6 bases). Germline CDR1 SGHAT, CDR2 FQDESV (reference sequence). CDR3 length: 14 residues. Trimming removed 2 bases at V and 5 bases at J, with 12 bases between. The CDR3 is CASSLNRVRETQYF. In DNA form, the CDR3 reads TGTGCCAGCAGCTTAAACAGGGTCCGCGAGACCCAGTACTTC.